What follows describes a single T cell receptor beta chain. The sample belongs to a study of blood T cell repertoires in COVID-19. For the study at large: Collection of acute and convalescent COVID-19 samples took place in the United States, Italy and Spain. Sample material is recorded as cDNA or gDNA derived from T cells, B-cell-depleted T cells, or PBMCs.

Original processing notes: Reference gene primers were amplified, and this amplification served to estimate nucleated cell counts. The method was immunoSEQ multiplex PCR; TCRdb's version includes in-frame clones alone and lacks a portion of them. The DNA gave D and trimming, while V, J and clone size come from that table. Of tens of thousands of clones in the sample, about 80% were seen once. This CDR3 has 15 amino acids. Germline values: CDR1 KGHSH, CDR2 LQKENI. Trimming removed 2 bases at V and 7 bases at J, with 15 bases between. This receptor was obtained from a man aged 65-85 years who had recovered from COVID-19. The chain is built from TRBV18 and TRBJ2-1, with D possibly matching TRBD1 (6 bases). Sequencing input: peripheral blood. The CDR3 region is CASSPKQGVSNEQFF. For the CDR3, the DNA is TGTGCCAGCTCACCAAAACAGGGTGTTAGTAATGAGCAGTTCTTC.